This TCR beta chain was recorded in a study of shared clonotypes between healthy human individuals. Study-level findings and limits: In this cohort, only blood was sampled, and tissue repertoires likely differ.

The CDR3 consists of 15 residues. Germline values: CDR1 MNHNS, CDR2 SASEGT. The ends lost 5 bases at V and 6 bases at J; junction bases unmatched: 10. About this clone itself: The antigen is unknown.

The authors split each subset's genomic DNA evenly across several immunoSEQ plates. Clones were read by immunoSEQ multiplex PCR, and TCRdb kept only the in-frame ones, dropping some. Among more than 400,000 clones listed, 81% were seen once. Input material: PBMCs. The sequence was collected from a woman between 40 and 55 years old in good health. Some clones in this sample may be carry-over from other donors' samples. V is TRBV6-1 and J is TRBJ2-4, with TRBD1 matching over 7 bases. In DNA, the CDR3 is TGTGCCAGCAGTATTGGACAGGATGGAGGAAACATTCAGTACTTC. Translated: CASSIGQDGGNIQYF.